The sequence of this T cell receptor beta chain was determined in a study of blood T cell repertoires in COVID-19. Study as a whole: Sites in the United States, Italy and Spain provided acute and convalescent COVID-19 samples.

Germline V gene lookup returns CDR1 MNHEY and CDR2 SVGAGI. The CDR3 spans 15 residues. V lost 3 bases to trimming and J lost 4 bases, with 13 bases between them. Original methodology: The assay estimated nucleated cells by amplifying reference gene primers. Sequencing was performed with immunoSEQ multiplex PCR; in TCRdb, only in-frame clones are kept and a portion is missing. V, J and clone size derive from that table, while D and trimming were established from the DNA sequence. This sample has 150,000 to 200,000 clones, with 85% found just once. The chain carries TRBV6-5 and TRBJ2-1; a possible D gene is TRBD2 (5 bases). The clonotype was recovered from a human donor with acute or convalescent COVID-19. The donor label of this sample is uncertain. The sequenced sample was peripheral blood. The CDR3: CASSYFPEGYNEQFF. The CDR3 nucleotides read TGTGCCAGCAGTTATTTTCCTGAGGGTTACAATGAGCAGTTCTTC.